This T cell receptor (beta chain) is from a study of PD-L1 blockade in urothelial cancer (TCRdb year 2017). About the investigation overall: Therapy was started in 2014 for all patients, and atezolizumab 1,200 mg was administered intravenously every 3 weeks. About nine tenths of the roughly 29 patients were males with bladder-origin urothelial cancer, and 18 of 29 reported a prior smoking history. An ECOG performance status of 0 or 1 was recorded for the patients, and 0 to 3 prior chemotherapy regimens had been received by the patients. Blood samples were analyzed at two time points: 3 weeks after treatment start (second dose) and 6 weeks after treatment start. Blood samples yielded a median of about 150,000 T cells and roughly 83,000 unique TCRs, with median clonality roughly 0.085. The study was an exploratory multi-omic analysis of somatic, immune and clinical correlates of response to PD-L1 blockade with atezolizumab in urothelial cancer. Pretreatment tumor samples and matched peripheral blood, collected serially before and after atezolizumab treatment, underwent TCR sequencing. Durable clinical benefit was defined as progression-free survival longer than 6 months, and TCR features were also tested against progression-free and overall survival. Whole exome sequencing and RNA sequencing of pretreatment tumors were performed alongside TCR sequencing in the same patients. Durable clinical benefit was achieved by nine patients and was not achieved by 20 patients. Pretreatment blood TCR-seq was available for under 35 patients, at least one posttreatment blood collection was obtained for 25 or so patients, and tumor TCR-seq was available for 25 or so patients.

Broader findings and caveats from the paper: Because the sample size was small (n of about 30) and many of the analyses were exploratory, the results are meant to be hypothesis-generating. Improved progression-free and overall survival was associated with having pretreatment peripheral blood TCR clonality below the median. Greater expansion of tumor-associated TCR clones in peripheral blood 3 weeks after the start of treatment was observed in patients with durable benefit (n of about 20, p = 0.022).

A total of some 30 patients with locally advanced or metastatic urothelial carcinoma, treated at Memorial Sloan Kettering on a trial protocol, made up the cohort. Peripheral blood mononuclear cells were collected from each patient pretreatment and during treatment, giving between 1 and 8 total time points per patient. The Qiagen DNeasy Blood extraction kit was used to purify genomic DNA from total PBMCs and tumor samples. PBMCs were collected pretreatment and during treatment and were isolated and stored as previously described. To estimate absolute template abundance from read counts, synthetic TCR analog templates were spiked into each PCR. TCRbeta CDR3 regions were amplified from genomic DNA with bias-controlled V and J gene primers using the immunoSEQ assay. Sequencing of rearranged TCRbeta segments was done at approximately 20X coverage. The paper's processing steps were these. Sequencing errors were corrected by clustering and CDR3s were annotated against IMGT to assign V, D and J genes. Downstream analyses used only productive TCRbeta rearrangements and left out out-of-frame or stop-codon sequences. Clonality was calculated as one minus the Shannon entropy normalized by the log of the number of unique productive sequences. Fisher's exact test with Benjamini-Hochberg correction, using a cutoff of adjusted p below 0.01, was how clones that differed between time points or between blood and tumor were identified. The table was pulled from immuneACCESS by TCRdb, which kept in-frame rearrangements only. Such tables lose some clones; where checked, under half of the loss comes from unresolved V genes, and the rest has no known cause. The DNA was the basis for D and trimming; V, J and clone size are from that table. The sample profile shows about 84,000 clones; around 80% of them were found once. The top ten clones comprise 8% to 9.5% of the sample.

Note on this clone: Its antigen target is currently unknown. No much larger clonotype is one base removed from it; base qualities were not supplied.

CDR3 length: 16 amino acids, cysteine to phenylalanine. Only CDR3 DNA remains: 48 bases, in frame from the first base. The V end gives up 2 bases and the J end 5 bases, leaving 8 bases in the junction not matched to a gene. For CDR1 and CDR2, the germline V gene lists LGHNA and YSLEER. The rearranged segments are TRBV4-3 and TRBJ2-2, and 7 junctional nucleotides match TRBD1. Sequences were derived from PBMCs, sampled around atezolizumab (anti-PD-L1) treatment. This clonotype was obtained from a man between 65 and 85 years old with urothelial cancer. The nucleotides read TGCGCCAGCAGCCAAACCGGGACAGTGATTACCGGGGAGCTGTTTTTT. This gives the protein CASSQTGTVITGELFF.